The present T cell receptor (beta chain) was sequenced within a study of T cell responses to AZD1222 COVID-19 vaccine. Whole-study context: Pooled together were second doses at about 4 or about 12 weeks.

Per germline, CDR1 GTSNPN and CDR2 SVGIG (reference sequence). The CDR3 is 12 residues long. Trimming cost V 0 bases and J 6 bases, with 8 bases left between them. TCRdb's copy holds only in-frame clones and misses some; the assay was immunoSEQ multiplex PCR. This sample has over 110,000 clones, with about 92% found just once. This chain links TRBV30 with TRBJ1-1, with D hard to call. The starting material was peripheral blood, obtained on day 0 of AZD1222 vaccination. This TCR came from an adult in good health. CDR3 DNA sequence: TGTGCCTGGAGTGTGTGGGAAGCTGAAGCTTTCTTT. Amino acids: CAWSVWEAEAFF.